The present T cell receptor (beta chain) was sequenced within a study of blood T cell repertoires in COVID-19. At the level of the study: Samples representing acute and convalescent COVID-19 were sourced from the United States, Italy and Spain. Nucleic acid was either cDNA or gDNA, and it came from T cells, B-cell-depleted T cells, or PBMCs.

Trimming cost V 3 bases and J 0 bases, with 14 bases left between them. From germline, CDR1 is SGHAT and CDR2 FQDESV (reference sequence). This CDR3 is 16 amino acids long. How the authors handled the data: Amplifying reference gene primers gave estimates of nucleated cell counts. The repertoire was sequenced with immunoSEQ multiplex PCR; TCRdb's copy has only in-frame clones and lacks some. The DNA gave D and trimming, while V, J and clone size come from that table. This table has over 120,000 clones, 76% appearing once. The sequenced material came from peripheral blood. This rearrangement joins TRBV11-1 to TRBJ1-1, with D possibly being TRBD1 (6 bases). The source is a woman aged 80 or over with active or convalescent COVID-19. The CDR3 spells CASSLTGQQLNTEAFF. The CDR3 DNA is TGTGCCAGCAGCTTGACAGGTCAACAACTGAACACTGAAGCTTTCTTT.